The 26 T cell receptor beta chains below all came from one sample that was sequenced in a study of CD8 T cells in Susac syndrome. The RNA input was about 0.5 to 1 ug, and it was reverse transcribed with random hexamers. TCRdb processed the immunoSEQ multiplex PCR reads anew with MiXCR; each CDR3 protein has one entry. The sample shows 150,000 or so distinct CDR3 sequences, approximately 95% of them seen only once. Material for sequencing was CD4+ T cells from PBMCs. The receptor set was obtained from a human donor with Susac syndrome.

The J gene is TRBJ2-1, the V gene TRBV30; weak D call: TRBD1 (6 bases). The CDR3 extends over 14 amino acids. From germline, CDR1 is GTSNPN and CDR2 SVGIG (reference sequence). The ends were cut back, 2 bases at V and 4 bases at J, with 12 bases in the middle. CDR3 in amino acids: CAWSFRGPYNEQFF. The DNA for the CDR3 is TGTGCCTGGAGTTTCAGGGGCCCTTACAATGAGCAGTTCTTC.

The genes are TRBV7-2 and TRBJ2-1, with 9 nucleotides matching TRBD1. Trimming took 1 base from V and 0 from J; bases not matched to a gene: 7. CDR1 SGHTA and CDR2 FQGNSA come from the germline V gene. The CDR3 is made up of 18 amino acids. CDR3 region: CASSLVETGGSSYNEQFF. The CDR3 nucleotides are TGTGCCAGCAGCTTAGTCGAGACAGGGGGGAGCTCCTACAATGAGCAGTTCTTC.

The chain couples TRBV29-1 to TRBJ2-1; D gene unclear. Deletions cut 8 bases from V and 7 bases from J, with 12 bases between. Germline CDR1 is SQVTM and CDR2 is ANQGSEA. CDR3 size: 11 residues. The CDR3 DNA is TGCAGCACGGACCAAACTAATGAGCAGTTCTTC. Amino acids: CSTDQTNEQFF.

The J gene is TRBJ2-7, the V gene TRBV19; 11 bases are a match to TRBD2. Trimming at V came to 4 bases and at J to 5 bases, leaving 10 bases not matched to a gene. The germline V gene has CDR1 LNHDA and CDR2 SQIVND (reference sequence). The CDR3 runs to 16 residues. In DNA, the CDR3 is TGTGCCAGTAGTAGCATGACTAGCGGGAATCAACACGAGCAGTACTTC. Its protein is CASSSMTSGNQHEQYF.

The chain recombines TRBV7-3 with TRBJ2-3; 16 bases align to TRBD2. In germline, CDR1 is SGHTA, CDR2 FQGTGA. This CDR3 has 16 residues. Trimming at V came to 6 bases and at J to 5 bases, leaving 5 bases not matched to a gene. CDR3 amino acids: CASRPGTSGRGDTQYF. Written as DNA, the CDR3 is TGTGCCAGCAGACCCGGGACTAGCGGGAGGGGAGATACGCAGTATTTT.

The genes are TRBV24-1 and TRBJ2-3; 14 bases are shared with TRBD2. Germline V lookup: CDR1 KGHDR, CDR2 SFDVKD. Germline trimming cut 2 bases from V and 3 bases from J; bases unmatched to any gene: 3. This CDR3 contains 17 residues. CDR3 sequence (DNA): TGTGCCACCAGTGATTACTGGACTAGCGGGAGGACAGATACGCAGTATTTT. It yields the protein CATSDYWTSGRTDTQYF.

The chain uses TRBV30 and TRBJ2-1, with 16 bases matching TRBD2. The CDR3 length is 19 residues. The V and J ends lost 3 bases and 5 bases, in that order; junction bases with no gene match: 13. The germline V gene has CDR1 GTSNPN and CDR2 SVGIG (reference sequence). The CDR3 loop is CAWRGTSGRGPSSNNEQFF. CDR3 DNA sequence: TGTGCCTGGAGGGGGACTAGCGGGAGGGGACCTAGTAGTAACAATGAGCAGTTCTTC.

The chain is built from TRBV24-1 and TRBJ2-3, with D possibly being TRBD1 (6 bases). The CDR3 consists of 15 residues. The V end was cut by 4 bases, the J end by 0 bases, with 10 bases between. The V gene's germline CDR1 is KGHDR and CDR2 SFDVKD. CDR3 residues: CATSDTGPSTDTQYF. Here the CDR3 DNA reads TGTGCCACCAGTGACACAGGGCCTAGCACAGATACGCAGTATTTT.

The rearrangement joins TRBV10-3 to TRBJ2-7; D ambiguous. Germline CDR1 is ENHRY and CDR2 is SYGVKD. This CDR3 spans 12 amino acids. The V gene lost 5 bases and the J gene lost 2 bases, with 7 bases spanning the gap. CDR3 sequence reads: CAISYNAYEQYV. CDR3 coding DNA: TGTGCCATCAGTTACAATGCCTACGAGCAGTACGTC.

The CDR3 sequence is CASGDPNTGELFF. In DNA, the CDR3 is TGTGCCAGTGGGGACCCGAACACCGGGGAGCTGTTTTTT. The J gene is TRBJ2-2, the V gene TRBV28, with D perhaps assigned TRBD1 or TRBD2 (5 bases each). Trimming left V 9 bases short and J 0 bases short, with 8 bases between. This CDR3 contains 13 residues. CDR1 is MDHEN and CDR2 is SYDVKM in the germline V gene. Based on the CDR3 plus reference TRBV28 and TRBJ2-2, the full variable domain is DVKVTQSSRYLVKRTGEKVFLECVQDMDHENMFWYRQDPGLGLRLIYFSYDVKMKEKGDIPEGYSVSREKKERFSLILESASTNQTSMYLCASGDPNTGELFFGEGSRLTVL.

The chain employs TRBV7-9 and TRBJ2-1; D is possibly TRBD2 (6 bases). This CDR3 contains 17 residues. The germline CDR1 and CDR2 sequences are SEHNR and FQNEAQ (reference sequence). V dropped 1 base and J dropped 5 bases, with 18 bases sitting between them. DNA of the CDR3: TGTGCCAGCAGCTTAGTTCCGAGAGCGGGCTTTGACAATGAGCAGTTCTTC. Residues: CASSLVPRAGFDNEQFF.

In this sample, this clonotype turned up once. The CDR3 DNA reads TGTGCCAGCAGCCCCCGCGGTGGTCAGCCCCAGCATTTT. Protein sequence: CASSPRGGQPQHF. The chain combines TRBV3-1 with TRBJ1-5; no clear D gene. The germline gives CDR1 LGHDT, CDR2 YNNKEL (reference sequence). This CDR3 spans 13 amino acids. V lost 4 bases, J lost 6 bases, and 10 bases lay in between. Variable domain in full (rest from reference TRBV3-1 and TRBJ1-5): DTAVSQTPKYLVTQMGNDKSIKCEQNLGHDTMYWYKQDSKKFLKIMFSYNNKELIINETVPNRFSPKSPDKAHLNLHINSLELGDSAVYFCASSPRGGQPQHFGDGTRLSIL.

The genes are TRBV7-9 and TRBJ2-1; D unclear. Germline lookup yields CDR1 SEHNR and CDR2 FQNEAQ (reference sequence). This CDR3 has 13 residues. V lost 8 bases, J lost 1 base, and 9 bases lay in between. The DNA for the CDR3 is TGTGCCAGCGCGCCGGGTTCCTACAATGAGCAGTTCTTC. As protein: CASAPGSYNEQFF.

The chain couples TRBV28 to TRBJ2-3; D gene uncertain. CDR3 length: 10 amino acids. Per germline, CDR1 MDHEN and CDR2 SYDVKM. V was trimmed by 7 bases and J by 8 bases, leaving 7 bases between them. The CDR3 bases are TGTGCCAGCATGTCGGGTACGCAGTATTTT. Translation: CASMSGTQYF. The whole variable domain, remainder taken from reference TRBV28 and TRBJ2-3, is DVKVTQSSRYLVKRTGEKVFLECVQDMDHENMFWYRQDPGLGLRLIYFSYDVKMKEKGDIPEGYSVSREKKERFSLILESASTNQTSMYLCASMSGTQYFGPGTRLTVL.

This clonotype was counted once. This chain links TRBV5-4 with TRBJ2-1; 13 nucleotides align to TRBD2. The CDR3 sequence is 14 residues long. Germline-derived CDR1 and CDR2 are SGHNT and YYREEE (reference sequence). The junction had 8 bases not matched to a gene; V was cut back by 2 bases and J by 15 bases. In nucleotides, the CDR3 is TGTGCCAGCAGCTTCGGACTAGCGGGGGCCCTAGGGTTCTTC. This codes for CASSFGLAGALGFF.

The chain employs TRBV19 and TRBJ1-5; the match to TRBD1 covers 10 bases. The CDR3 sequence is 15 residues long. CDR1 and CDR2 (germline): LNHDA, SQIVND (reference sequence). J lost 6 bases, V lost 5 bases, and 7 bases had no gene match. The CDR3 sequence is CASSPRTGGGQPQHF. The CDR3, as DNA: TGTGCCAGTAGTCCCCGGACAGGGGGAGGTCAGCCCCAGCATTTT.

The chain is built from TRBV7-3 and TRBJ2-3, with D tentatively TRBD2 (6 bases). CDR3 length: 15 amino acids. Germline assignment: CDR1 SGHTA and CDR2 FQGTGA. V lost 5 bases and J lost 5, with 17 bases in between. The chain's CDR3 is CASSPLPGVIDTQYF. The CDR3 DNA follows: TGTGCCAGCAGCCCACTCCCGGGAGTAATAGATACGCAGTATTTT.

This chain joins TRBV15 and TRBJ2-3, with TRBD2 as a possible D gene (5 bases). The V gene lost 2 bases and the J gene lost 0 bases, with 15 bases spanning the gap. CDR3 length equals 17 residues. Germline CDR1 LNHNV, CDR2 YYDKDF (reference sequence). The CDR3 reads CATSRSVGSPSTDTQYF. The CDR3 bases are TGTGCCACCAGCAGATCTGTAGGGAGTCCCAGCACAGATACGCAGTATTTT.

The CDR3 DNA is TGTGCCACCAGTGACCGAGGACAGGGGAAAGAGACCCAGTACTTC. Translation gives CATSDRGQGKETQYF. This chain connects TRBV24-1 to TRBJ2-5; TRBD1 matches 9 bases. The CDR3 length is 15 residues. The ends lost 4 bases at V and 3 bases at J; junction bases unmatched: 5. From germline, CDR1 is KGHDR and CDR2 SFDVKD.

The gene calls are TRBV15 and TRBJ2-3; TRBD2 might be the D (6 bases). The CDR3 is made up of 15 amino acids. Germline lookup yields CDR1 LNHNV and CDR2 YYDKDF (reference sequence). V was cut by 8 bases and J by 2 bases, with 17 bases left in between. The CDR3 bases are TGTGCCACCTCCTATGGAGGGCGCCCCACAGATACGCAGTATTTT. Its protein is CATSYGGRPTDTQYF.

The V and J genes are TRBV6-1 and TRBJ1-2; D perhaps matches TRBD1 (6 bases). V was cut by 0 bases and J by 3 bases, with 14 bases left in between. This CDR3 region has 16 residues. In germline, CDR1 is MNHNS, CDR2 SASEGT. The DNA of the CDR3 is TGTGCCAGCAGTGAAGCCGCGGGAGGGGGGGACTATGGCTACACCTTC. This encodes CASSEAAGGGDYGYTF.

This clonotype has only one observation. The chain joins TRBV5-1 to TRBJ2-3; D may be TRBD2 (6 bases). Trimming shortened V by 3 bases and J by 9 bases, and 14 bases separated the two germline ends. CDR1 and CDR2 (germline): SGHRS, YFSETQ. The CDR3 runs 13 residues. The CDR3 loop is CASSWGLAQTQYF. CDR3 bases: TGCGCCAGCAGCTGGGGACTGGCTCAGACGCAGTATTTT.

This chain uses TRBV30 with TRBJ1-1, with no clear D. Germline assignment: CDR1 GTSNPN and CDR2 SVGIG (reference sequence). The length of the CDR3 is 12 residues. Trimming stripped 0 bases from V and 6 bases from J, with 8 bases between. CDR3 sequence reads: CAWSVRGPEAFF. CDR3 nucleotide sequence: TGTGCCTGGAGTGTACGGGGTCCTGAAGCTTTCTTT.

This sequence joins TRBV5-1 and TRBJ1-6; no firm D call. There are 15 residues in the CDR3. V was trimmed by 0 bases and J by 14 bases, leaving 18 bases between them. Germline V lookup: CDR1 SGHRS, CDR2 YFSETQ. The CDR3 DNA reads TGCGCCAGCAGCTTGGCCGGTAGCCCGTCCCTAACCCTCCACTTT. Its translation is CASSLAGSPSLTLHF.

The chain combines TRBV7-8 with TRBJ1-5; D gene ambiguous. This CDR3 is 16 amino acids long. CDR1 SGHVS and CDR2 FQNEAQ come from the germline V gene. With 5 bases removed from V and 4 bases from J, the gap between germline ends came to 18 bases. This CDR3 is CASSTYRGTKNQPQHF. DNA for the CDR3: TGTGCCAGCAGCACATACCGGGGTACCAAGAATCAGCCCCAGCATTTT.

This sequence joins TRBV27 and TRBJ2-4, with TRBD2 matching over 11 bases. Germline V gene lookup returns CDR1 MNHEY and CDR2 SMNVEV (reference sequence). V was clipped by 8 bases and J by 2 bases; unmatched bases: 5. The CDR3 totals 15 residues. CDR3 DNA sequence: TGTGCCAGCTCGACTAGCGGGATTACCAAAAACATTCAGTACTTC. This translates into CASSTSGITKNIQYF.